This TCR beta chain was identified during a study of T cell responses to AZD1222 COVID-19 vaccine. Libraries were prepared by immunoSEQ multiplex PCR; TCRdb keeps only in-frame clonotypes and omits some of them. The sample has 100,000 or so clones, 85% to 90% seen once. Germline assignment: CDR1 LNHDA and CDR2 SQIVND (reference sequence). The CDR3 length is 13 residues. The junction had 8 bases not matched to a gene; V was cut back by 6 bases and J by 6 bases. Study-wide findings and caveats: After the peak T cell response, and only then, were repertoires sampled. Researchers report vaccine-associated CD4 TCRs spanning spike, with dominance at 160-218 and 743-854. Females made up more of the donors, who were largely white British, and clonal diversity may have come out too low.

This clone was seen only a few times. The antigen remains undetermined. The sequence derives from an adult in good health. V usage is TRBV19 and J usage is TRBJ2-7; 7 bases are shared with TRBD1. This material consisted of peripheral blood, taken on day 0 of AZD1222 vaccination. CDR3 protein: CASRNDRVGEQYF. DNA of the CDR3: TGTGCCAGTAGAAATGACAGGGTCGGCGAGCAGTACTTC.